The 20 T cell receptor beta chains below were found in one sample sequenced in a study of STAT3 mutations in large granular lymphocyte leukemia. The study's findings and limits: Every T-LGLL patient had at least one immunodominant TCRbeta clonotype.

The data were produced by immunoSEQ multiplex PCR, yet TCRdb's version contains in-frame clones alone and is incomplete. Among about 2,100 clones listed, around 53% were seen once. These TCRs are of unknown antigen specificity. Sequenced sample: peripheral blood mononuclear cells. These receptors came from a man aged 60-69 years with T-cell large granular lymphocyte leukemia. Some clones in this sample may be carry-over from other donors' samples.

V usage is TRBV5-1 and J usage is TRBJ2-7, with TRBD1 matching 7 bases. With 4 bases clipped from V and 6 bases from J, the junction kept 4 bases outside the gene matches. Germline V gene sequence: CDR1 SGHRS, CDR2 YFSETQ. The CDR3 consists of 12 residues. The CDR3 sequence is CASSLQGTEQYF. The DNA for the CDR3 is TGCGCCAGCAGCCTACAGGGGACCGAGCAGTACTTC.

CDR3 coding DNA: TGTGCCTGGAGTGTACGCCTAGCGGGTCGCTCCGATACGCAGTATTTT. This codes for CAWSVRLAGRSDTQYF. The chain employs TRBV30 and TRBJ2-3; 8 positions match TRBD2. This CDR3 region has 16 residues. The ends lost 0 bases at V and 6 bases at J; junction bases unmatched: 11. CDR1 is GTSNPN, CDR2 SVGIG, per germline (reference sequence). Drawing the rest from reference TRBV30 and TRBJ2-3, the complete variable domain is SQTIHQWPATLVQPVGSPLSLECTVEGTSNPNLYWYRQAAGRGLQLLFYSVGIGQISSEVPQNLSASRPQDRQFILSSKKLLLSDSGFYLCAWSVRLAGRSDTQYFGPGTRLTVL.

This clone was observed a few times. The CDR3 spells CASSQGPGDQYEQYF. The CDR3 coding sequence is TGTGCCAGCTCCCAGGGACCAGGGGATCAGTACGAGCAGTACTTC. This chain joins TRBV18 and TRBJ2-7; possibly TRBD1 for D (6 bases). From germline, CDR1 is KGHSH and CDR2 LQKENI. This CDR3 has 15 amino acids. V lost 6 bases, J lost 4 bases, and 19 bases lay in between.

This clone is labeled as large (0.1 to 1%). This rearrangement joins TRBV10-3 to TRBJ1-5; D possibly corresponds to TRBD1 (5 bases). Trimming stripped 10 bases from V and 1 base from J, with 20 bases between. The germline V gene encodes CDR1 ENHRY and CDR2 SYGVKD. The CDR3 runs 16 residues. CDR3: CATHPGQQESNQPQHF. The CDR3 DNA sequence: TGTGCCACCCATCCGGGGCAGCAAGAAAGCAATCAGCCCCAGCATTTT.

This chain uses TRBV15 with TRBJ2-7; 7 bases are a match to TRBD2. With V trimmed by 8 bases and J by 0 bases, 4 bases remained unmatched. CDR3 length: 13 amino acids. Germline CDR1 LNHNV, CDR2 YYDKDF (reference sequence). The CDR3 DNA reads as TGTGCCACCGGTCGGGGGGACTCCTACGAGCAGTACTTC. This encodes CATGRGDSYEQYF.

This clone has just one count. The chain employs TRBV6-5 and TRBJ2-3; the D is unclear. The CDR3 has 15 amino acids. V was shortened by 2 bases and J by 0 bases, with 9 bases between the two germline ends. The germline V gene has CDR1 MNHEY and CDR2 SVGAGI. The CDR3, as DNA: TGTGCCAGCAGTTACGGGAAATTGAGCACAGATACGCAGTATTTT. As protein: CASSYGKLSTDTQYF.

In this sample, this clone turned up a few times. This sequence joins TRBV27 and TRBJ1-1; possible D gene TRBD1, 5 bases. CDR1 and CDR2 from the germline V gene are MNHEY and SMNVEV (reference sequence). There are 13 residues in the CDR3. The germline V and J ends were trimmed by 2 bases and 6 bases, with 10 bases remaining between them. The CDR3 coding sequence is TGTGCCAGCAGTTTAGGGGGGGGAGCTGAAGCTTTCTTT. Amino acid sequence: CASSLGGGAEAFF.

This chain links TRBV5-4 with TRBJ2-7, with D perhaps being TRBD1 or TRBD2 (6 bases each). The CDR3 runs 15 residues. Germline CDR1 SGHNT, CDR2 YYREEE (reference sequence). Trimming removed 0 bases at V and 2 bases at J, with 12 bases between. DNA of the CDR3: TGTGCCAGCAGCTTGGGGCAGGGGAGGACCTACGAGCAGTACTTC. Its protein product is CASSLGQGRTYEQYF.

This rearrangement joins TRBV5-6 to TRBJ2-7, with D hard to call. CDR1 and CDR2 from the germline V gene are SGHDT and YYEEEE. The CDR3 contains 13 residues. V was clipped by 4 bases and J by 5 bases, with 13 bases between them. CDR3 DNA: TGTGCCAGCAGCCGGACCAACAAACACGAGCAGTACTTC. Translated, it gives CASSRTNKHEQYF.

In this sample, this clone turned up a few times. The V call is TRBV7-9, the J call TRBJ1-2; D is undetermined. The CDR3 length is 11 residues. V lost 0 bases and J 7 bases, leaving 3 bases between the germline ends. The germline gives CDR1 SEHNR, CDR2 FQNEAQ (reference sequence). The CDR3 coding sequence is TGTGCCAGCAGCTTAGCGACTGGCTACACCTTC. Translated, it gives CASSLATGYTF.

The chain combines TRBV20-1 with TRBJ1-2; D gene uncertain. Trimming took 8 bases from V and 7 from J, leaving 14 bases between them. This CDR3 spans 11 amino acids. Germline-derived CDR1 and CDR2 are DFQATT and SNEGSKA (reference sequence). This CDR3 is CSPWKGGGYTF. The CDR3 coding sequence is TGCAGTCCATGGAAGGGCGGTGGCTACACCTTC.

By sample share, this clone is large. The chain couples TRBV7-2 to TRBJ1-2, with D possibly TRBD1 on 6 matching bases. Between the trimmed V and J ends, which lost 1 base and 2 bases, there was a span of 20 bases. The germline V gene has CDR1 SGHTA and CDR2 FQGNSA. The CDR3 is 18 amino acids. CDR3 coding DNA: TGTGCCAGCAGCTTAGAAGGACAGCTATTCGCCCTGAACTATGGCTACACCTTC. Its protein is CASSLEGQLFALNYGYTF.

The chain's CDR3 is CASSWGREGEQFF. The DNA of the CDR3 is TGTGCCAGCAGCTGGGGGCGGGAGGGTGAGCAGTTCTTC. The chain recombines TRBV7-3 with TRBJ2-1, with 9 bases lining up with TRBD2. The CDR3 covers 13 residues. Germline V lookup: CDR1 SGHTA, CDR2 FQGTGA. V lost 4 bases, J lost 9 bases, and 4 bases stayed unmatched.

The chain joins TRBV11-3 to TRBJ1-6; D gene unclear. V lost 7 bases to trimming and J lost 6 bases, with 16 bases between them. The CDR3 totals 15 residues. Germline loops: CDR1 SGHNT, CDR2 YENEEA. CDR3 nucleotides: TGTGCCAGCATCACCTTGGGTGGACTTAATTCACCCCTCCACTTT. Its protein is CASITLGGLNSPLHF.

CDR3 region: CASSLNRFYEQYF. The CDR3 DNA sequence: TGTGCCAGCAGCTTGAACAGGTTCTACGAGCAGTACTTC. V and J are TRBV5-6 and TRBJ2-7; D possibly corresponds to TRBD1 (5 bases). Trimming took 1 base from V and 3 from J, leaving 8 bases between them. Germline CDR1 reads SGHDT; CDR2 reads YYEEEE. The CDR3 sequence is 13 residues long.

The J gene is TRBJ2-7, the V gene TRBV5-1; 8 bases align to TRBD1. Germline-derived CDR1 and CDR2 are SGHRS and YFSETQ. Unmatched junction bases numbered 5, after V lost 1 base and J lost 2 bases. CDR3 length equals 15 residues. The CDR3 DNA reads TGCGCCAGCAGCTTGCAGGGGGCGCTGACCTACGAGCAGTACTTC. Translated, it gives CASSLQGALTYEQYF.

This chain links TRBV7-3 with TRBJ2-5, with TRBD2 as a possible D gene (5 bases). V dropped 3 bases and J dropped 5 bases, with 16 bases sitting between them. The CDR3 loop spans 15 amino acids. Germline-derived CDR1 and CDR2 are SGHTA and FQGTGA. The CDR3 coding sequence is TGTGCCAGCAGCTTGTCGGACGGACTTTGGGAGACCCAGTACTTC. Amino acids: CASSLSDGLWETQYF.

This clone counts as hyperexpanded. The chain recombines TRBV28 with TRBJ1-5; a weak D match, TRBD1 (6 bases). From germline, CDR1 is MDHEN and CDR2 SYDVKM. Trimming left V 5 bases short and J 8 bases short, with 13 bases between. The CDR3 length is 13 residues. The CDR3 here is CASSGWEGEPQHF. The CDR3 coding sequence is TGTGCCAGCAGTGGTTGGGAGGGGGAGCCCCAGCATTTT.

This chain's CDR3 is CASSSTSGAYSGANVLTF. The CDR3 coding sequence is TGCGCCAGCAGCTCTACTAGCGGCGCGTACTCTGGGGCCAACGTCCTGACTTTC. The chain recombines TRBV5-1 with TRBJ2-6; 8 bases align to TRBD2. Germline-derived CDR1 and CDR2 are SGHRS and YFSETQ. The CDR3 is made up of 18 amino acids. With V trimmed by 3 bases and J by 0 bases, 8 bases remained unmatched.

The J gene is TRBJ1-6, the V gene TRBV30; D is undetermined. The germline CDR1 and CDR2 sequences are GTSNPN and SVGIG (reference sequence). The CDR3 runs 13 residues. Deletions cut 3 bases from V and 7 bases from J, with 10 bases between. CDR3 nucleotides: TGTGCCTGGAGAGGCCAGCTCAATTCACCCCTCCACTTT. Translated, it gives CAWRGQLNSPLHF.